The text below deals with one T cell receptor (beta chain). A single record per CDR3 protein comes from TCRdb applying MiXCR to the RT-PCR reads. Of about 650,000 distinct CDR3 sequences detected, 15% to 18% appear once; the ten largest clones hold under 14%. The CDR3 is made up of 13 amino acids. Per the germline V gene, CDR1 is MNHNY and CDR2 is SVGAGI (reference sequence). V was trimmed by 8 bases and J by 1 base, leaving 9 bases between them. This sample is part of a study of response to subunit inactivated influenza vaccine. The sequence derives from a middle-aged man who received an inactivated influenza vaccine. The material was PBMCs from blood, obtained 11 to 12 days after vaccination. The chain links TRBV6-6 to TRBJ1-5; TRBD1 might be the D (5 bases). CDR3 amino acids: CASLGQSNQPQHF. The CDR3 nucleotides read TGTGCCAGCCTTGGACAAAGCAATCAGCCCCAGCATTTT.